The 23 T cell receptor beta chains below were found in one sample sequenced in a study of blood T cells in healthy people across ages. The authors ran a second PCR of roughly 6 to 11 cycles using a sample-barcoded 5' primer and a J-beta primer mix. TCRdb re-analysed the 5' RACE reads in MiXCR, keeping a single row per CDR3 protein. The table records 1.5 million to 2 million distinct CDR3 sequences, under 30% of them present only once. Material for sequencing was blood. The receptors come from a woman aged 25 to 39 in good health.

This clonotype appeared once. Possible read error: a much larger clone is one base away. V gene TRBV12-3 or TRBV12-4 combines with J gene TRBJ2-1; D possibly corresponds to TRBD1 (5 bases). Trimming removed 6 bases at V and 4 bases at J, with 10 bases between. This CDR3 has 13 residues. The CDR3 DNA sequence: TGTGCCAGCAGGGGGAACAGGTACAATGAGCAGTTCTTC. Amino acids: CASRGNRYNEQFF.

Turning to this clonotype: Just one base apart from a much larger clone, this may be a read error. The chain combines TRBV15 with TRBJ2-1; D might be TRBD1 (6 bases). This CDR3 region has 14 residues. Trimming stripped 0 bases from V and 9 bases from J, with 12 bases between. Germline V gene lookup returns CDR1 LNHNV and CDR2 YYDKDF (reference sequence). CDR3 coding DNA: TGTGCCACCAGCAGAGACGCGACAGGTGTTGAGCAGTTCTTC. Translation gives CATSRDATGVEQFF. Complete variable domain (other parts from reference TRBV15 and TRBJ2-1): DAMVIQNPRYQVTQFGKPVTLSCSQTLNHNVMYWYQQKSSQAPKLLFHYYDKDFNNEADTPDNFQSRRPNTSFCFLDIRSPGLGDTAMYLCATSRDATGVEQFFGPGTRLTVL.

This clonotype appeared a single time. The V gene is TRBV7-8, the J gene TRBJ2-1, with D possibly being TRBD2 (5 bases). This CDR3 is built from 16 residues. Trimming took off 5 bases at V and 0 bases at J, with 14 bases between the two ends. Germline lookup yields CDR1 SGHVS and CDR2 FQNEAQ. CDR3 residues: CASSHRAEPSYNEQFF. As DNA, the CDR3 is TGTGCCAGCAGCCACCGAGCGGAACCCTCCTACAATGAGCAGTTCTTC.

The V call is TRBV6-6, the J call TRBJ1-6; TRBD1 aligns across 8 bases. The CDR3 runs to 15 residues. The germline V gene encodes CDR1 MNHNY and CDR2 SVGAGI (reference sequence). V trimming: 5 bases; J trimming: 7 bases; junction bases outside the gene matches: 7. CDR3 loop: CASSRTGMRNSPLHF. CDR3 DNA sequence: TGTGCCAGCAGTCGGACAGGGATGCGGAATTCACCCCTCCACTTT.

The chain is built from TRBV20-1 and TRBJ2-7; 10 nucleotides agree with TRBD1. The CDR3 covers 16 residues. Germline assignment: CDR1 DFQATT and CDR2 SNEGSKA (reference sequence). V was clipped by 0 bases and J by 5 bases; unmatched bases: 10. This CDR3 reads CSARDPTGQGFNEQYF. As DNA, the CDR3 is TGCAGTGCTAGAGATCCTACGGGACAGGGGTTCAACGAGCAGTACTTC.

This chain uses TRBV14 with TRBJ2-5; tentatively, D is TRBD1 (5 bases). The CDR3 is made up of 15 amino acids. Trimming removed 4 bases from V and 11 bases from J, with 23 bases in between. In germline, CDR1 is SGHDN, CDR2 FVKESK. The CDR3 spells CASSPIGQLHHEQYF. In DNA, the CDR3 is TGTGCCAGCAGCCCCATTGGACAACTTCACCATGAGCAGTACTTC.

This clonotype came up a few times. The rearrangement links TRBV20-1 to TRBJ1-2; D is possibly TRBD1 (5 bases). This CDR3 region has 13 residues. Trimming left V 6 bases short and J 0 bases short, with 11 bases between. CDR1 is DFQATT, CDR2 SNEGSKA, per germline (reference sequence). CDR3 residues: CSASRQPNYGYTF. CDR3 bases: TGCAGTGCCTCCCGACAGCCTAACTATGGCTACACCTTC.

The table lists this clonotype with a few counts. This CDR3 reads CASSWDISGSQFF. The CDR3 DNA reads as TGTGCCAGCAGCTGGGACATTAGCGGGAGCCAGTTCTTC. The chain carries TRBV6-2 or TRBV6-3 and TRBJ2-1, with 9 bases matching TRBD2. Per germline, CDR1 MNHEY and CDR2 SVGEGT. The trim removed 6 bases at V and 13 bases at J, leaving 10 bases unmatched. This CDR3 spans 13 amino acids.

This clonotype was recorded a few times. This chain connects TRBV5-1 to TRBJ2-2, with 7 positions matching TRBD1. Germline V gene lookup returns CDR1 SGHRS and CDR2 YFSETQ. J was trimmed by 3 bases and V by 1 base; bases with no gene match: 12. This CDR3 is built from 18 residues. CDR3: CASSLPSGQDRHTGELFF. The CDR3 DNA sequence: TGCGCCAGCAGCTTGCCATCAGGACAGGACCGGCACACCGGGGAGCTGTTTTTT. The variable domain in full, with the rest retrieved from reference TRBV5-1 and TRBJ2-2, is KAGVTQTPRYLIKTRGQQVTLSCSPISGHRSVSWYQQTPGQGLQFLFEYFSETQRNKGNFPGRFSGRQFSNSRSEMNVSTLELGDSALYLCASSLPSGQDRHTGELFFGEGSRLTVL.

The rearrangement links TRBV6-1 to TRBJ2-7; perhaps D is TRBD1 or TRBD2 (5 bases each). Germline loops: CDR1 MNHNS, CDR2 SASEGT. Trimming removed 3 bases from V and 2 bases from J, with 8 bases in between. This CDR3 comprises 13 residues. In DNA, the CDR3 is TGTGCCAGCAGTGATTTGGGGGCCTACGAGCAGTACTTC. This sequence encodes CASSDLGAYEQYF.

The CDR3 loop reads CSVLGQGLKTQYF. CDR3 DNA sequence: TGCAGCGTGTTGGGACAGGGGTTGAAGACCCAGTACTTC. The chain is built from TRBV29-1 and TRBJ2-5, with 10 bases aligning to TRBD1. The junction had 7 bases not matched to a gene; V was cut back by 6 bases and J by 6 bases. Looked up from germline, CDR1 is SQVTM and CDR2 is ANQGSEA. The CDR3 length is 13 residues.

Concerning this clonotype: The junction departs from the called germline gene at one end, perhaps through a read error. The gene calls are TRBV18 and TRBJ1-5; D possibly corresponds to TRBD1 (5 bases). Germline V gene sequence: CDR1 KGHSH, CDR2 LQKENI. The CDR3 has 14 amino acids. In DNA form, the CDR3 reads TGTGCCAGCCCACCTGGACACAATAATCAGCCCCAGCATTTT. Its protein product is CASPPGHNNQPQHF.

This clonotype was seen repeatedly, ten times or more. The DNA of the CDR3 is TGCGCCAGCAGCGGGATCAACTCCGGACAGGGATCCCACGAGCAGTACTTC. Translated, it gives CASSGINSGQGSHEQYF. This rearrangement joins TRBV5-1 to TRBJ2-7, with TRBD1 matching over 8 bases. The CDR3 runs to 17 residues. J gave up 5 bases and V 4 bases, and 17 bases lay outside the gene matches. Germline CDR1 SGHRS, CDR2 YFSETQ.

This clonotype was counted ten times or more. In nucleotides, the CDR3 is TGCGCCAGCAGCTTGTACGGAGGCGAGCAGTACTTC. It translates to CASSLYGGEQYF. The J gene is TRBJ2-7, the V gene TRBV5-1; possible D gene TRBD2, 5 bases. The CDR3 is 12 residues long. V gave up 1 base and J gave up 6 bases, with 8 bases separating them. Germline V gene lookup returns CDR1 SGHRS and CDR2 YFSETQ. Using reference TRBV5-1 and TRBJ2-7 for the parts outside the CDR3, the full variable domain is KAGVTQTPRYLIKTRGQQVTLSCSPISGHRSVSWYQQTPGQGLQFLFEYFSETQRNKGNFPGRFSGRQFSNSRSEMNVSTLELGDSALYLCASSLYGGEQYFGPGTRLTVT.

The chain is built from TRBV20-1 and TRBJ2-2, with 9 nucleotides matching TRBD1. The germline CDR1 and CDR2 sequences are DFQATT and SNEGSKA (reference sequence). V lost 4 bases to trimming and J lost 6 bases; unmatched junction nucleotides: 6. There are 14 residues in the CDR3. The CDR3 nucleotides are TGCAGTGCTAAGAGGACAGGGGTATCCGGGGAGCTGTTTTTT. Its protein is CSAKRTGVSGELFF.

This clonotype was counted at least ten times. V and J are TRBV12-3 or TRBV12-4 and TRBJ2-7; TRBD1 matches at 8 bases. The length of the CDR3 is 14 residues. V shed 8 bases and J 3 bases; nucleotides not matched to a gene: 9. CDR3 nucleotide sequence: TGTGCCAGCTCGACAGGGGCAATCCGCTACGAGCAGTACTTC. This gives the protein CASSTGAIRYEQYF.

J is TRBJ2-1 and V is TRBV4-3; tentative D call: TRBD2 (7 bases). This CDR3 spans 18 amino acids. V was clipped by 4 bases and J by 5 bases, with 24 bases between them. Germline-derived CDR1 and CDR2 are LGHNA and YSLEER. The CDR3: CASSRARGGGTTNNEQFF. Written as DNA, the CDR3 is TGCGCCAGCAGCCGGGCAAGGGGGGGAGGGACAACAAACAATGAGCAGTTCTTC.

The chain carries TRBV20-1 and TRBJ2-4; D might be TRBD2 (6 bases). There are 16 residues in the CDR3. Germline V CDR1 and CDR2: DFQATT, SNEGSKA (reference sequence). V was pared by 5 bases and J by 0 bases, with 17 bases between. The CDR3 nucleotides read TGCAGTGCTCCGGGACCCCGGGAGAGAGCCAAAAACATTCAGTACTTC. As protein: CSAPGPRERAKNIQYF.

The rearrangement uses TRBV20-1 and TRBJ2-1; 8 bases fit TRBD2. Germline CDR1 DFQATT, CDR2 SNEGSKA (reference sequence). CDR3 size: 13 residues. The junction had 7 bases not matched to a gene; V was cut back by 4 bases and J by 8 bases. The CDR3 nucleotides are TGCAGTGCTATCAGCGGGAGTGTGGATGAGCAGTTCTTC. The encoded protein is CSAISGSVDEQFF.

There are a few counts of this clonotype. The chain couples TRBV20-1 to TRBJ2-3; 9 nucleotides line up with TRBD2. Germline V gene data show CDR1 as DFQATT and CDR2 as SNEGSKA (reference sequence). The V gene end was trimmed by 0 bases and the J gene end by 7 bases; junction bases not matched to a gene: 11. This CDR3 spans 16 amino acids. The CDR3 reads CSARDLSGAGGNTQYF. CDR3 nucleotides: TGCAGTGCTAGAGATCTGTCTGGCGCGGGGGGGAATACGCAGTATTTT.

This clonotype has a handful of counts. CDR3 sequence: CASSLQGVRGYTF. The CDR3 DNA reads TGTGCCAGCAGCCTACAGGGTGTCCGGGGCTACACCTTC. The chain joins TRBV7-2 to TRBJ1-2; possible D gene TRBD1, 6 bases. The CDR3 sequence is 13 residues long. V was shortened by 5 bases and J by 8 bases, with 15 bases between the two germline ends. The V gene's germline CDR1 is SGHTA and CDR2 FQGNSA.

Here the CDR3 DNA reads TGCGCCAGCAGCTCGGTACAGGGTGACGATGAGCAGTTCTTC. It encodes CASSSVQGDDEQFF. The chain carries TRBV5-1 and TRBJ2-1; maybe TRBD1 (6 bases). With 3 bases removed from V and 8 bases from J, the gap between germline ends came to 15 bases. The CDR3 extends over 14 amino acids. The germline V gene has CDR1 SGHRS and CDR2 YFSETQ.

This chain links TRBV20-1 with TRBJ2-2; 9 bases agree with TRBD2. Trimming removed 2 bases from V and 7 bases from J; junction bases left unmatched: 11. Per the germline V gene, CDR1 is DFQATT and CDR2 is SNEGSKA (reference sequence). The CDR3 runs 16 residues. Here the CDR3 reads CSARSASGKKGGELFF. For the CDR3, the DNA is TGCAGTGCTAGATCGGCTAGCGGGAAGAAAGGCGGGGAGCTGTTTTTT.